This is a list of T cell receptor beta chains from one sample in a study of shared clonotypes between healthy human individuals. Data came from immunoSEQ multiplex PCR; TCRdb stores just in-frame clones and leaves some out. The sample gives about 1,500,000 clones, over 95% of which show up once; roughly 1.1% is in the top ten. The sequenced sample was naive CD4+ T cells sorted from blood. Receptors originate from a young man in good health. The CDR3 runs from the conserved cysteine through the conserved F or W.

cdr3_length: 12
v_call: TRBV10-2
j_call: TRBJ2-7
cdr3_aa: CASSGGFYEQYF

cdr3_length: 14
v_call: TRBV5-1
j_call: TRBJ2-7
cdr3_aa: CASSHEDRVGEQYF

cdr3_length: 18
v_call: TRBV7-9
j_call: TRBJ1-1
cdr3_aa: CASSKDPRDPIFNTEAFF

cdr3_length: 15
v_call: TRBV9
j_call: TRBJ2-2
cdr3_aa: CASSVAGQDTGELFF

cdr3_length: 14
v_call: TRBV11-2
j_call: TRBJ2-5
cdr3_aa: CASSFRVGKETQYF

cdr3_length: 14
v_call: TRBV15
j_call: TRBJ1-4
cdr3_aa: CATSRGQSPEKLFF

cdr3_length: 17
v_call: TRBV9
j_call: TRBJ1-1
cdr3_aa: CASSVGDRRYLNTEAFF

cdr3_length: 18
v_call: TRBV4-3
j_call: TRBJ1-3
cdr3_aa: CASSAKVHLLDSGNTIYF

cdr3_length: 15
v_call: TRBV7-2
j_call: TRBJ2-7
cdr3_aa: CASSSSPGRENEQYF

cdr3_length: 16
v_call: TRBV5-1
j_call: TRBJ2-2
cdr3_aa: CASSPPGQANTGELFF

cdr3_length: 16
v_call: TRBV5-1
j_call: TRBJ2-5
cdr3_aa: CASSLGTSAGGETQYF

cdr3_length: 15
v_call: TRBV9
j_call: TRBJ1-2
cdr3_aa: CASSVARGANYGYTF

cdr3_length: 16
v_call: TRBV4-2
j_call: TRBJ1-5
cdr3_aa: CASSHGTGLSNQPQHF

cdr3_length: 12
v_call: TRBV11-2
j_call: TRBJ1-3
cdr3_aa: CASSPNRGTIYF

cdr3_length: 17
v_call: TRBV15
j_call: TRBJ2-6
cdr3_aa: CATRKDRGGPGANVLTF

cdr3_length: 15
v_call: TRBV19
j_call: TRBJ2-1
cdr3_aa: CASSIREKVFNEQFF

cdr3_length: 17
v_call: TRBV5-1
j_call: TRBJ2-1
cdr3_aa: CASSLVLAGGLYNEQFF

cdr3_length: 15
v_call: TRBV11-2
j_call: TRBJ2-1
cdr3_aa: CASSPLRRARDEQFF

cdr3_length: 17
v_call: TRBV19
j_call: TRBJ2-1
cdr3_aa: CASSIDGAGGIDIEQFF

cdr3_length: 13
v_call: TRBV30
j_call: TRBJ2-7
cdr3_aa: CAWSSGVSYEQYF

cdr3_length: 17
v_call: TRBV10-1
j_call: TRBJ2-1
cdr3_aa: CASSVVRTREWSNEQFF

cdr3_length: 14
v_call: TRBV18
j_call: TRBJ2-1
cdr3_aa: CASSGLAGDNEQFF

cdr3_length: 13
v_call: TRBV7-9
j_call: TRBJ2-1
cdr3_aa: CASSLLAGNEQFF

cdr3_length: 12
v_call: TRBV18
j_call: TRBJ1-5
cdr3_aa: CASSPSGQPQHF